There are many counts of the clone carrying this T cell receptor (beta chain). Germline V gene sequence: CDR1 MGHRA, CDR2 YSYEKL. V lost 3 bases and J 3 bases, leaving 30 bases between the germline ends. The CDR3 has 20 amino acids. Clones were read by immunoSEQ multiplex PCR, and TCRdb kept only the in-frame ones, dropping some. The table records under 100,000 clones, 89% of them present only once. The source of the sample is a study of blood T cell repertoires in COVID-19. Sample: peripheral blood. This receptor was obtained from a man between 60 and 75 years old with COVID-19, enrolled during active disease. The chain links TRBV4-1 to TRBJ2-7; D possibly corresponds to TRBD1 (7 bases). The CDR3 sequence: CASSHGRQGLAGTRDYEQYF. DNA of the CDR3: TGCGCCAGCAGCCATGGAAGACAGGGTCTTGCAGGGACTCGTGACTACGAGCAGTACTTC.